This TCR beta chain originates from a study of response to subunit inactivated influenza vaccine. V was pared by 5 bases and J by 1 base, with 12 bases between. In germline, CDR1 is MDHEN, CDR2 SYDVKM. The CDR3 covers 16 residues. One entry per CDR3 protein results from TCRdb running MiXCR on the RT-PCR reads. This sample has about 500,000 distinct CDR3 sequences; under 15% occur once, and the top ten carry under 15%. This clonotype was recorded at least ten times. The antigen remains unidentified. Points from the study as a whole: Each seasonal influenza vaccination recruits few new T cells, the authors suggested.

This specimen consisted of PBMCs from blood, obtained roughly 46 days after vaccination. This receptor was obtained from a man aged 50-59 years who received an inactivated influenza vaccine. This chain joins TRBV28 and TRBJ1-6; D gene ambiguous. CDR3 nucleotide sequence: TGTGCCAGCAGTGGGGAAAGGGAATCCTATAATTCACCCCTCCACTTT. It yields the protein CASSGERESYNSPLHF.